This T cell receptor (beta chain) was identified during a study of T cells in Graves' hyperthyroidism and ophthalmopathy. Template material for amplifying TCR beta CDR3 regions consisted of RNA transcripts. During a first-round RT-PCR of the TCR CDR3, the HTBI primer set was used. TCRdb processed the multiplex PCR reads anew with MiXCR; each CDR3 protein has one entry. The sample contains about 570,000 distinct CDR3 sequences, under 60% of which appear only once. The CDR3 spans 16 residues. Germline V gene data show CDR1 as MGHRA and CDR2 as YSYEKL. V was cut by 0 bases and J by 5 bases, with 14 bases left in between.

The genes are TRBV4-1 and TRBJ1-5; the D gene is possibly TRBD1 (5 bases). This TCR came from an adult woman with Graves' disease, either hyperthyroidism or ophthalmopathy (not recorded which). The sample taken for sequencing was peripheral blood or thyroid tissue (not recorded which). The CDR3 DNA is TGCGCCAGCAGCCAAGATAGGGGCAGGGAGGATCAGCCCCAGCATTTT. Its translation is CASSQDRGREDQPQHF.